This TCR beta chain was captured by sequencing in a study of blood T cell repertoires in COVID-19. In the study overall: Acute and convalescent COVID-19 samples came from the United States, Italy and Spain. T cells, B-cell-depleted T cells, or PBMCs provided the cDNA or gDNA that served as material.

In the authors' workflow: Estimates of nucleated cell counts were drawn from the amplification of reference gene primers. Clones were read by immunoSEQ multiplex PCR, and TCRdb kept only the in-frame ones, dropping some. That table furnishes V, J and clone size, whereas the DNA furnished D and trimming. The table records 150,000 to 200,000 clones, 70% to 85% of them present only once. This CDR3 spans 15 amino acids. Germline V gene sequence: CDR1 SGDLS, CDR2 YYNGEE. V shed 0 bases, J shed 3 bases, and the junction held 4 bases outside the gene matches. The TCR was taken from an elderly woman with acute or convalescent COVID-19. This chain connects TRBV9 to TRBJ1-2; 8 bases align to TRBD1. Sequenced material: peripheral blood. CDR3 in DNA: TGTGCCAGCAGCGTAGCTACAGGGGGTGACTATGGCTACACCTTC. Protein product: CASSVATGGDYGYTF. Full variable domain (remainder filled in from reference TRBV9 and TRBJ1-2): DSGVTQTPKHLITATGQRVTLRCSPRSGDLSVYWYQQSLDQGLQFLIQYYNGEERAKGNILERFSAQQFPDLHSELNLSSLELGDSALYFCASSVATGGDYGYTFGSGTRLTVV.